What follows are 15 T cell receptor beta chains derived from one specimen sequenced in a study of identical twins. Each CDR3 protein gets one entry after TCRdb re-called the 5' RACE reads with MiXCR. The table lists 1.5 million to 2 million distinct CDR3 sequences, about 32% of them singletons. Sequencing was carried out using cord blood. The receptors derive from a newborn girl in good health.

This clonotype was seen a handful of times. V usage is TRBV5-1 and J usage is TRBJ2-3; D not certain. Looked up from germline, CDR1 is SGHRS and CDR2 is YFSETQ. The V end was cut by 0 bases, the J end by 1 base, with 9 bases between. The CDR3 is 15 residues long. CDR3 loop: CASSLVRSGTDTQYF. The CDR3 DNA reads as TGCGCCAGCAGCTTGGTACGGTCAGGCACAGATACGCAGTATTTT.

This clonotype was seen a handful of times. CDR3: CASSLRLRDRGYEQYF. Written as DNA, the CDR3 is TGTGCCAGCAGTCTTAGACTCCGGGACAGGGGTTACGAGCAGTACTTC. This rearrangement joins TRBV3-1 to TRBJ2-7, with 10 bases fitting TRBD1. Germline assignment: CDR1 LGHDT and CDR2 YNNKEL (reference sequence). The V and J ends lost 6 bases and 4 bases, in that order; junction bases with no gene match: 12. This CDR3 contains 16 residues.

The V and J genes are TRBV3-1 and TRBJ2-1, with 9 bases identical to TRBD2. Germline lookup yields CDR1 LGHDT and CDR2 YNNKEL (reference sequence). This CDR3 is built from 15 residues. Losses at the gene ends were 4 bases for V and 5 bases for J; bases not matched to a gene: 6. CDR3 bases: TGTGCCAGCAGCCCTATAGCGGGAGCCCACAATGAGCAGTTCTTC. Translation gives CASSPIAGAHNEQFF.

V and J are TRBV9 and TRBJ1-2; 8 nucleotides line up with TRBD1. V was clipped by 3 bases and J by 8 bases; unmatched bases: 6. Germline-derived CDR1 and CDR2 are SGDLS and YYNGEE. CDR3 length equals 13 residues. CDR3 nucleotides: TGTGCCAGCAGCGGCGGACAGGGAGGAGGCTACACCTTC. Amino acids: CASSGGQGGGYTF.

Many counts were recorded for this clonotype. This chain joins TRBV6-5 and TRBJ2-5; D remains unclear. Trimming removed 5 bases from V and 3 bases from J, with 7 bases in between. The CDR3 sequence is 12 residues long. Germline V CDR1 and CDR2: MNHEY, SVGAGI. This chain's CDR3 is CASSTVEETQYF. The DNA of the CDR3 is TGTGCCAGCAGTACAGTAGAAGAGACCCAGTACTTC.

This rearrangement joins TRBV20-1 to TRBJ2-4, with D perhaps matching TRBD1 (6 bases). The CDR3 has 22 amino acids. CDR1 is DFQATT and CDR2 is SNEGSKA in the germline V gene (reference sequence). With 3 bases removed from V and 5 bases from J, the gap between germline ends came to 38 bases. The CDR3: CSASPYFIRGGEVKVGENIQYF. The DNA for the CDR3 is TGCAGTGCTAGCCCCTACTTCATCAGAGGGGGAGAGGTCAAAGTAGGAGAAAACATTCAGTACTTC.

This clonotype has ten or more counts. This rearrangement joins TRBV6-1 to TRBJ2-7, with 11 bases identical to TRBD1. The CDR3 sequence is 15 residues long. The germline gives CDR1 MNHNS, CDR2 SASEGT. V was clipped by 2 bases and J by 4 bases; unmatched bases: 4. The CDR3 DNA sequence: TGTGCCAGCAGTGAAATTGGGACAGGGGGTTACGAGCAGTACTTC. Translated, it gives CASSEIGTGGYEQYF.

The CDR3 nucleotides read TGTGCCTGGAATCCCTTTATCTCCACAGATACGCAGTATTTT. Residues: CAWNPFISTDTQYF. This chain links TRBV30 with TRBJ2-3; D unclear. V lost 4 bases and J 2 bases, leaving 13 bases between the germline ends. Germline lookup yields CDR1 GTSNPN and CDR2 SVGIG (reference sequence). The CDR3 sequence is 14 residues long.

This clonotype was observed a few times. The chain has TRBV5-1 and TRBJ1-1, with 7 bases lining up with TRBD1. V shed 3 bases, J shed 0 bases, and the junction held 8 bases outside the gene matches. The CDR3 contains 16 residues. The germline V gene encodes CDR1 SGHRS and CDR2 YFSETQ. The DNA for the CDR3 is TGCGCCAGCAGCTCTAATCGAGGGGGCATGAACACTGAAGCTTTCTTT. It translates to CASSSNRGGMNTEAFF.

This clonotype has only a few counts. V gene TRBV12-3 or TRBV12-4 combines with J gene TRBJ2-7; tentative D call: TRBD1 (6 bases). V gave up 5 bases and J gave up 3 bases, with 17 bases separating them. This CDR3 has 15 residues. The CDR3 reads CASSPRRDTIYEQYF. The DNA of the CDR3 is TGTGCCAGCAGTCCTCGTCGGGACACTATCTACGAGCAGTACTTC.

This clonotype was seen many times. This CDR3 is CASSLGDTDTQYF. For the CDR3, the DNA is TGTGCCAGCAGTTTAGGGGACACAGATACGCAGTATTTT. This chain links TRBV12-3 or TRBV12-4 with TRBJ2-3; D unclear. V was pared by 1 base and J by 2 bases, with 4 bases between. CDR3 length: 13 amino acids.

This clonotype was seen many times. The genes are TRBV28 and TRBJ2-7; D call uncertain. The CDR3 has 14 residues. Germline CDR1 and CDR2: MDHEN and SYDVKM. The V and J ends lost 6 bases and 10 bases respectively, with 22 bases between them. The CDR3 nucleotides read TGTGCCAGCAGCGAAACAAGAAGGGTCGGCGAACAGTACTTC. This codes for CASSETRRVGEQYF.

In this sample, this clonotype turned up a few times. The chain carries TRBV12-3 or TRBV12-4 and TRBJ1-2, with D uncertain. The ends were cut back, 3 bases at V and 2 bases at J, with 7 bases in the middle. CDR3 length: 13 amino acids. The CDR3 spells CASSLDWNYGYTF. For the CDR3, the DNA is TGTGCCAGCAGTTTGGATTGGAACTATGGCTACACCTTC.

The genes are TRBV10-3 and TRBJ1-1; the match to TRBD1 covers 7 bases. J gave up 4 bases and V 4 bases, and 15 bases lay outside the gene matches. The CDR3 is 17 residues long. The germline gives CDR1 ENHRY, CDR2 SYGVKD. Here the CDR3 DNA reads TGTGCCATCAGTGCCGGACGACAGGGCAAGACGGGCACTGAAGCTTTCTTT. Translation gives CAISAGRQGKTGTEAFF.

The J gene is TRBJ2-3, the V gene TRBV20-1, with 7 bases lining up with TRBD2. This CDR3 has 14 residues. After removal of 4 bases from V and 2 bases from J, the junction contained 6 bases not matched to a gene. Germline loops: CDR1 DFQATT, CDR2 SNEGSKA (reference sequence). CDR3 in DNA: TGCAGTGCTATACTAGCGAAACTCACAGATACGCAGTATTTT. Its translation is CSAILAKLTDTQYF.